The 20 T cell receptor beta chains below come from one sample, sequenced in a study of tumor and adjacent non-tumor tissue in lung cancer. The template was RNA from unsorted bulk tissue. Distant lung tissue was collected more than 3 cm away from the tumor edge. A modified ARM-PCR protocol with three rounds of nested PCR amplified TCRbeta. TCRdb re-analysed the multiplex PCR reads in MiXCR, keeping a single row per CDR3 protein. The sample contains 85,000 or so distinct CDR3 sequences, more than 75% of which appear only once. The sequenced sample was distant non-tumor lung tissue. The receptors stem from a woman aged 45-60 years with non-small cell lung cancer.

Regarding this clonotype: At one of its ends the junction is not consistent with the germline gene, which may arise from a read error. The chain recombines TRBV10-3 with TRBJ2-7, with 7 bases fitting TRBD1. Germline lookup yields CDR1 ENHRY and CDR2 SYGVKD. There are 13 residues in the CDR3. The CDR3 bases are TGTGTCATCAGTGAGGGGGCGACCTACGAGCAGTACTTT. It specifies CVISEGATYEQYF.

This clonotype showed up just a few times. One end of the junction varies from germline; a read error may be responsible. This chain links TRBV6-2 or TRBV6-3 with TRBJ2-1; 7 bases align to TRBD2. This CDR3 region has 15 residues. The germline V gene encodes CDR1 MNHEY and CDR2 SVGEGT. The CDR3 sequence: CASSYSVSGGYDQLF. CDR3 nucleotide sequence: TGTGCCAGCAGTTACTCAGTGTCGGGAGGCTATGATCAGTTGTTC.

V usage is TRBV7-9 and J usage is TRBJ2-5; D is ambiguous. Germline-derived CDR1 and CDR2 are SEHNR and FQNEAQ (reference sequence). The CDR3 has 13 residues. V dropped 7 bases and J dropped 2 bases, with 11 bases sitting between them. This CDR3 is CASTKQSQETQYF. CDR3 in DNA: TGTGCCAGCACGAAACAGTCTCAAGAGACCCAGTACTTC.

This clonotype is a singleton in its sample. At one end the junction does not follow the germline gene, possibly because of a read error. V gene TRBV4-1 combines with J gene TRBJ2-1; D perhaps matches TRBD1 (5 bases). The CDR3 is made up of 15 amino acids. Germline loops: CDR1 MGHRA, CDR2 YSYEKL. In DNA form, the CDR3 reads TGCGCCAGCAACCAAGCGACGTCATGGGGCGATGAGCAGTTCTTC. Translation: CASNQATSWGDEQFF.

The CDR3 sequence is CASSVASMRDTQYF. The CDR3 region has the DNA TGTGCCAGCAGCGTTGCCAGTATGAGAGATACGCAGTATTTT. The chain uses TRBV9 and TRBJ2-3; D not resolved. The CDR3 loop spans 14 amino acids. The ends were cut back, 2 bases at V and 5 bases at J, with 12 bases in the middle. Germline lookup yields CDR1 SGDLS and CDR2 YYNGEE.

As to this clonotype: Germline and junction disagree at one end, which may indicate a read error. The rearrangement uses TRBV11-2 and TRBJ2-7; D is possibly TRBD2 (6 bases). The CDR3 sequence is 17 residues long. Germline CDR1 SGHAT, CDR2 FQNNGV. The CDR3 here is CASSPRTSWRALWEQYF. The CDR3 DNA reads TGTGCAAGCAGCCCCCGGACCAGCTGGAGGGCATTGTGGGAGCAGTACTTC.

At least ten counts were recorded for this clonotype. This chain uses TRBV5-4 with TRBJ2-5; D remains ambiguous. This CDR3 is 13 amino acids long. V was cut by 1 base and J by 5 bases, with 9 bases left in between. Germline-derived CDR1 and CDR2 are SGHNT and YYREEE (reference sequence). The CDR3 DNA reads TGTGCCAGCAGCTTGATACCGGGTGAGACCCAGTACTTC. It codes for CASSLIPGETQYF.

This clonotype has only one observation. The gene calls are TRBV29-1 and TRBJ2-1; D is unclear. Germline loops: CDR1 SQVTM, CDR2 ANQGSEA. Trimming removed 0 bases at V and 0 bases at J, with 15 bases between. CDR3 length: 17 residues. The CDR3 sequence: CSVEDLGACSSYNEQFF. The DNA for the CDR3 is TGCAGCGTTGAAGATCTAGGAGCGTGTAGCTCCTACAATGAGCAGTTCTTC.

In regard to this clonotype: Its ends do not fully match the called genes, so a read error is possible. The chain employs TRBV11-1 and TRBJ2-1; D may correspond to TRBD1 or TRBD2 (5 bases each). This CDR3 has 15 residues. CDR1 is SGHAT and CDR2 is FQDESV in the germline V gene (reference sequence). CDR3 in amino acids: CASSLTGTDDNEQIF. The CDR3 DNA follows: TGTGCCAGCAGCCTTACCGGGACGGATGACAATGAGCAGATCTTC.

Of note for this clonotype: One junction end disagrees with the germline gene, perhaps due to a read error. The CDR3 region has the DNA TGTGCCAGCAGCTTAGGATCCCCAGGGGAGCATACGCATTATTTT. Translation: CASSLGSPGEHTHYF. The V and J genes are TRBV11-2 and TRBJ2-3; possible D gene TRBD1, 6 bases. The germline CDR1 and CDR2 sequences are SGHAT and FQNNGV. The length of the CDR3 is 15 residues.

This clonotype was seen once. It may be a read error: a sequence one base away is much more abundant. This chain links TRBV19 with TRBJ2-2; D remains ambiguous. The CDR3 loop spans 12 amino acids. The germline V gene encodes CDR1 LNHDA and CDR2 SQIVND (reference sequence). CDR3 residues: CASRTITVELFF. The CDR3 region has the DNA TGTGCCAGTAGGACGATCACCGTGGAGCTGTTTTTT.

For this clonotype: This likely comes from a read error, as the CDR3 has no conserved phenylalanine or tryptophan at its end. The rearrangement joins TRBV28 to TRBJ2-1; D unresolved. Germline CDR1 and CDR2: MDHEN and SYDVKM. CDR3 length equals 14 residues. V lost 6 bases and J lost 8, with 17 bases in between. CDR3 residues: CASSSPRGNHEQFS. CDR3 bases: TGTGCCAGCAGCTCCCCACGAGGTAATCATGAGCAGTTCTCC.

About this clonotype: One end of the junction is discordant with germline, which a read error may explain. The chain combines TRBV10-2 with TRBJ1-1; D is ambiguous. Per germline, CDR1 WSHSY and CDR2 SAAADI. This CDR3 contains 14 residues. CDR3 amino acids: CVSSEARMNIEAFF. CDR3 coding DNA: TGCGTCAGCAGTGAGGCACGAATGAACATTGAAGCTTTCTTT.

Regarding this clonotype: One junction end does not reproduce the germline sequence, and a read error may be involved. The rearrangement joins TRBV11-2 to TRBJ2-3, with 13 positions matching TRBD2. Germline V gene sequence: CDR1 SGHAT, CDR2 FQNNGV. This CDR3 region has 16 residues. The CDR3 spells CVSSNGLAGGTDTQYF. Here the CDR3 DNA reads TGTGTCAGCAGCAATGGACTAGCGGGGGGCACAGATACGCAGTATTTT.

The genes are TRBV6-5 and TRBJ2-1; 9 positions match TRBD2. Unmatched junction bases numbered 15, after V lost 7 bases and J lost 5 bases. Germline CDR1 and CDR2: MNHEY and SVGAGI. CDR3 length: 17 residues. The CDR3 region is CASMHASGREGDNEQFF. Written as DNA, the CDR3 is TGTGCCAGCATGCACGCTTCGGGGCGGGAGGGGGACAATGAGCAGTTCTTC.

About this clonotype: Sequence at one end of the junction differs from germline and may be a read error. This rearrangement joins TRBV6-5 to TRBJ1-2; possibly TRBD1 for D (6 bases). The CDR3 contains 16 residues. Per the germline V gene, CDR1 is MNHEY and CDR2 is SVGAGI. The CDR3 nucleotides read TGTGCCAGCAGAAACACTATAGGGCAGGGGTCCTATGGTTACGCCTTC. This gives the protein CASRNTIGQGSYGYAF.

V usage is TRBV12-3 or TRBV12-4 and J usage is TRBJ2-1; D not resolved. Trimming removed 10 bases at V and 2 bases at J, with 18 bases between. The CDR3 has 15 amino acids. Here the CDR3 DNA reads TGTGCCATCAGATTAGAGCTAACAACCTACAATGAGCAGTTCTTC. Its translation: CAIRLELTTYNEQFF.

As regards this clonotype: A read error may be the cause here, since a much bigger clone is one base away. The rearrangement uses TRBV7-2 and TRBJ2-1; D is unresolved. V gave up 5 bases and J gave up 9 bases, with 14 bases separating them. The germline gives CDR1 SGHTA, CDR2 FQGNSA. There are 13 residues in the CDR3. CDR3 nucleotide sequence: TGTGCCAGCAGCCCTATCATTCTTGCTGAGCAGTTCTTC. Amino acids: CASSPIILAEQFF.

In regard to this clonotype: A read error is likely, as this CDR3 ends without the conserved phenylalanine or tryptophan. V gene TRBV5-5 combines with J gene TRBJ1-2; D perhaps matches TRBD1 (6 bases). Germline values: CDR1 SGHKS, CDR2 YYEKEE (reference sequence). The CDR3 consists of 15 residues. Trimming took off 4 bases at V and 0 bases at J, with 13 bases between the two ends. CDR3 DNA: TGTGCCAGCAGCCTCCGTACAGGGCCTAACTATGGCTACACCTTG. It yields the protein CASSLRTGPNYGYTL.

A note on this clonotype: A junction boundary mismatches the germline segment, possibly from a read error. The chain couples TRBV4-2 to TRBJ1-2; no definite D call. CDR1 LGHNA and CDR2 YNFKEQ come from the germline V gene. This CDR3 comprises 14 residues. CDR3 in amino acids: CASSQELTMGGYNF. As DNA, the CDR3 is TGTGCCAGCAGCCAAGAATTGACAATGGGAGGCTACAACTTC.